The T cell receptor beta chain described here comes from a study of blood T cell repertoires in COVID-19. Overall study: PBMCs, B-cell-depleted T cells, or T cells provided the cDNA or gDNA that made up the material.

Trimming took 3 bases from V and 5 from J, leaving 13 bases between them. The CDR3 consists of 13 residues. Germline CDR1 and CDR2: DFQATT and SNEGSKA (reference sequence). Assay: immunoSEQ multiplex PCR; the TCRdb copy retains only in-frame clones and omits some. The sample has 200,000 to 250,000 clones; 85% to 90% are singletons. The material sequenced was PBMCs or T cells enriched from blood (not recorded which). The receptor's source is a man aged 25-45 years who had been exposed to COVID-19. V and J are TRBV20-1 and TRBJ1-1; TRBD1 is a possible D gene (5 bases). CDR3 bases: TGCAGTGCTAGTGGGACCCGAGGGACTGAAGCTTTCTTT. It yields the protein CSASGTRGTEAFF.